The entry that follows covers one T cell receptor beta chain sequence. The specificity of this receptor is unknown. The sample holds no much larger clone one base away, and base qualities are not on file. This entry belongs to a study of beta chain features in type 1 diabetes (dated by TCRdb to 2017 to 2018). For the wider study: No differences in mean age, gender distribution, total cell number or subset yield were found between patients and healthy donors. A total of about 99,000,000 sorted cells were examined across all samples, and RNA yield correlated strongly with the number of cells per subset. The study compared the TCRB repertoires of sorted circulating CD4+ T cell subsets in recently diagnosed type 1 diabetes patients with those in matched healthy donors. Regulatory and stem cell-like memory subsets were obtained from only 8 patients and roughly 8 healthy donors, while naive and central memory subsets were obtained from all 30 or so donors.

CDR1 SQVTM and CDR2 ANQGSEA are derived from the germline V gene. Measured from the cysteine to the phenylalanine, the CDR3 is 12 residues long. Of the read, only the CDR3 DNA is kept; its 36 bases are in frame from base 1. V is clipped by 0 bases and J by 3 bases, and the sequence between their germline boundaries is 6 bases long. From each donor, a single peripheral blood sample of about 120 mL on average was drawn into heparinised tubes. Naive, central memory, regulatory and stem cell-like memory CD4+ T cells were sorted on a BD FACSAria II using a panel including CD45RO, CCR7, CD25, CD127, CD95 and CD27. Every sorted population had a purity above 95%. PBMCs were separated immediately by Lymphoprep density gradient centrifugation and were stained directly, without being cultured. To minimize batch effects, samples were stained and sorted in pairs, one healthy donor with one patient per experiment.

Results and caveats for the whole study, not just this receptor: PCR might favor shorter templates, but patient and control samples were amplified and corrected together, so any skew would affect both groups equally. Because small numbers of individuals were included in the HLA sub-analyses, any influence of HLA type on TCRB rearrangement was left unresolved. In all four CD4+ subsets, TCRB CDR3 length was moderately but significantly shorter in type 1 diabetes patients. Naive, central memory and regulatory TCRB repertoires appeared to be more similar among patients than among healthy donors. Fewer insertions and more nucleotide deletions at VDJ recombination sites were observed in patients with type 1 diabetes, implying thymic rearrangement abnormalities. Because cDNA was sequenced instead of genomic DNA, highly expressing activated cells could be over-represented, though the groups showed no difference in activation or CD3 levels.

The entire amount of isolated RNA was reverse transcribed using the High Capacity cDNA Reverse Transcription Kit, so the sequenced TCRB transcripts were expressed ones. Deep immunoSEQ sequencing was applied to naive, central memory and regulatory T cell samples, giving an average of around 3.4 million total reads per sample. Sorted cells were lysed in RLT buffer and RNA was extracted with DNase-treated RNeasy Micro or Mini kits, depending on cell number. To prevent cross-contamination, every cell subset was processed on its own, while patient and healthy donor samples were processed together. Using the immunoSEQ multiplex PCR, TCRB sequences were amplified from cDNA into 87-bp fragments spanning the CDR3 region. Amplicons were sequenced on the Illumina HiSeq platform. In the authors' own workflow: PCR bias was corrected computationally using synthetic template baselines, and reads within Hamming distance 2 were collapsed, with unmergeable singletons discarded. By aligning reads against IMGT, V, D and J genes, CDR3 length, and insertions or deletions at six rearrangement sites were assigned. Within each subset, clonotype counts were normalized to sorted cell number, and only after that were true diversity and Gini coefficients computed with the tcR R package. The overlap coefficient, calculated on TCRB nucleotide sequences, was used to quantify repertoire sharing. As a proxy for the pre-selection repertoire, out-of-frame TCRB sequences from naive cells were analyzed. TCRdb carries this immuneACCESS record with in-frame sequences only. Its versions omit some clonotypes, under half of them owing to an unresolved V gene in the studies checked, with the rest unexplained. V, J and clone size are those of that table, while D and trimming were read from the DNA. The sample table contains roughly 700,000 clones; only one count was recorded for around an eighth of them. The ten largest make up approximately 0.021% of the sample.

The source is a man in his late teens or twenties with type 1 diabetes. Sequences were obtained from naive CD4+ T cells from blood. Taken with the paper, the label for cell subset or site translates to: true naive CD4+ T cells. Recombination joined TRBV29-1 with TRBJ2-7, with the D gene not clear enough to name. CDR3 region: CSVEDRNYEQYF. The DNA sequence reads TGCAGCGTTGAAGATCGGAACTACGAGCAGTACTTC.